Listed below are T cell receptor beta chains from one sample, sequenced in a study of T cell responses to AZD1222 COVID-19 vaccine. Assay used: immunoSEQ multiplex PCR; TCRdb lists only in-frame clones, some missing. Of approximately 140,000 clones in the sample, around 90% are singletons; the top ten hold 0.85% to 1.3%. This sample comprised peripheral blood, obtained 28 days after the second AZD1222 dose. These receptors were obtained from an adult who received the AZD1222 COVID-19 vaccine. Both conserved end residues are part of each CDR3. The D gene is left open where the match is weak. Rows may omit the clone size; those that give it use once, few, many or a size class.

clone_size: -
j_call: TRBJ2-3
v_call: TRBV2
cdr3_length: 14
d_call: -
cdr3_nt: TGTGCCAGCAGTTCTAGCAGATCCACAGATACGCAGTATTTT
cdr3_aa: CASSSSRSTDTQYF

clone_size: -
j_call: TRBJ1-5
v_call: TRBV2
cdr3_length: 15
d_call: TRBD1
cdr3_nt: TGTGCCAGCAGTGGTGGACAGGCACCCAATCAGCCCCAGCATTTT
cdr3_aa: CASSGGQAPNQPQHF

clone_size: -
j_call: TRBJ1-5
v_call: TRBV18
cdr3_length: 17
d_call: -
cdr3_nt: TGTGCCAGCTCATTAACCCGACAGGATCCTGGCAATCAGCCCCAGCATTTT
cdr3_aa: CASSLTRQDPGNQPQHF

clone_size: -
j_call: TRBJ2-7
v_call: TRBV28
cdr3_length: 18
d_call: TRBD1
cdr3_nt: TGTGCCAGCATAAGTTATCGGGCCGGGACAGGGGGAAGCTACGAGCAGTACTTC
cdr3_aa: CASISYRAGTGGSYEQYF

clone_size: -
j_call: TRBJ2-3
v_call: TRBV5-1
cdr3_length: 16
d_call: -
cdr3_nt: TGCGCCAGCATCCCCGGTGGGGGGAAGCCGCGAGATACGCAGTATTTT
cdr3_aa: CASIPGGGKPRDTQYF

clone_size: -
j_call: TRBJ1-1
v_call: TRBV6-2/TRBV6-3
cdr3_length: 14
d_call: -
cdr3_nt: TGTGCCAGCAGTTTTTCACAGGGGAACACTGAAGCTTTCTTT
cdr3_aa: CASSFSQGNTEAFF

clone_size: -
j_call: TRBJ1-2
v_call: TRBV6-5
cdr3_length: 14
d_call: TRBD1
cdr3_nt: TGTGCCAGCAGTTACTCGTTACAGGGGGGTGGCTACACCTTC
cdr3_aa: CASSYSLQGGGYTF

clone_size: -
j_call: TRBJ2-5
v_call: TRBV5-4
cdr3_length: 17
d_call: TRBD2
cdr3_nt: TGTGCCAGCAGCTTCGGCAGGAGTAGCGGGAGTTCAGAGACCCAGTACTTC
cdr3_aa: CASSFGRSSGSSETQYF

clone_size: -
j_call: TRBJ2-3
v_call: TRBV5-4
cdr3_length: 13
d_call: -
cdr3_nt: TGTGCCAGCAGCCTATGGGGGGAGGATACGCAGTATTTT
cdr3_aa: CASSLWGEDTQYF

clone_size: -
j_call: TRBJ2-6
v_call: TRBV7-3
cdr3_length: 15
d_call: -
cdr3_nt: TGTGCCAGCAGCGCGGACGGTTCTGGGGCCAACGTCCTGACTTTC
cdr3_aa: CASSADGSGANVLTF

clone_size: -
j_call: TRBJ2-2
v_call: TRBV5-1
cdr3_length: 15
d_call: TRBD1
cdr3_nt: TGCGCCAGCAGCTCACAGGGGGCGAACACCGGGGAGCTGTTTTTT
cdr3_aa: CASSSQGANTGELFF

clone_size: once
j_call: TRBJ1-1
v_call: TRBV27
cdr3_length: 15
d_call: -
cdr3_nt: TGTGCCAGCAGTCCTCTTCCGGGTTGGGACACTGAAGCTTTCTTT
cdr3_aa: CASSPLPGWDTEAFF

clone_size: few
j_call: TRBJ1-3
v_call: TRBV12-3/TRBV12-4
cdr3_length: 13
d_call: -
cdr3_nt: TGTGCCAGCAGTTCTCAGGGAGTTCACACCATATATTTT
cdr3_aa: CASSSQGVHTIYF

clone_size: -
j_call: TRBJ2-7
v_call: TRBV11-2
cdr3_length: 15
d_call: TRBD1
cdr3_nt: TGTGCCAGCAGCCAACGGGACAGGGGAGCGTACGAGCAGTACTTC
cdr3_aa: CASSQRDRGAYEQYF

clone_size: few
j_call: TRBJ2-2
v_call: TRBV7-8
cdr3_length: 16
d_call: -
cdr3_nt: TGTGCCAGCAGCTTAGGTAGCGGCTTAAACACCGGGGAGCTGTTTTTT
cdr3_aa: CASSLGSGLNTGELFF

clone_size: once
j_call: TRBJ1-2
v_call: TRBV4-1
cdr3_length: 17
d_call: TRBD1
cdr3_nt: TGCGCCAGCAGCCAAGACCCTGGACAGGGGGCTAACTATGGCTACACCTTC
cdr3_aa: CASSQDPGQGANYGYTF

clone_size: -
j_call: TRBJ1-1
v_call: TRBV12-3/TRBV12-4
cdr3_length: 13
d_call: -
cdr3_nt: TGTGCCAGCAGTTTTAGGATGAACACTGAAGCTTTCTTT
cdr3_aa: CASSFRMNTEAFF

clone_size: -
j_call: TRBJ1-1
v_call: TRBV5-5
cdr3_length: 16
d_call: -
cdr3_nt: TGTGCCAGCAGCTTGGCGGGAAAACAAATGAACACTGAAGCTTTCTTT
cdr3_aa: CASSLAGKQMNTEAFF

clone_size: -
j_call: TRBJ1-5
v_call: TRBV28
cdr3_length: 15
d_call: -
cdr3_nt: TGTGCCAGCACGGAGGGCAGGATGGGCAATCAGCCCCAGCATTTT
cdr3_aa: CASTEGRMGNQPQHF

clone_size: -
j_call: TRBJ1-3
v_call: TRBV18
cdr3_length: 16
d_call: -
cdr3_nt: TGTGCCAGCTCACGCGGGGCCTCACTCTCTGGAAACACCATATATTTT
cdr3_aa: CASSRGASLSGNTIYF

clone_size: -
j_call: TRBJ1-5
v_call: TRBV12-5
cdr3_length: 15
d_call: TRBD1
cdr3_nt: TGTGCTAGTGCCCTAAACAGGGGGTACAATCAGCCCCAGCATTTT
cdr3_aa: CASALNRGYNQPQHF

clone_size: -
j_call: TRBJ1-1
v_call: TRBV4-2
cdr3_length: 15
d_call: -
cdr3_nt: TGTGCCAGCAGCCTTTTACGACTGCAGAACACTGAAGCTTTCTTT
cdr3_aa: CASSLLRLQNTEAFF

clone_size: -
j_call: TRBJ2-1
v_call: TRBV4-1
cdr3_length: 18
d_call: -
cdr3_nt: TGCGCCAGCAGCCGGGACACCAGAAACCCTAGCTCCTACAATGAGCAGTTCTTC
cdr3_aa: CASSRDTRNPSSYNEQFF

clone_size: -
j_call: TRBJ2-1
v_call: TRBV6-5
cdr3_length: 14
d_call: -
cdr3_nt: TGTGCCAGCAATAAGGGGCAGGGCGCAACCCCCCAGTTCTTC
cdr3_aa: CASNKGQGATPQFF

clone_size: -
j_call: TRBJ2-7
v_call: TRBV6-1
cdr3_length: 14
d_call: -
cdr3_nt: TGTGCCAGCAGTGAAGCAGGGCAGCTTTACGAGCAGTACTTC
cdr3_aa: CASSEAGQLYEQYF

clone_size: -
j_call: TRBJ2-3
v_call: TRBV24-1
cdr3_length: 16
d_call: -
cdr3_nt: TGTGCCACCGGGGGAGGCAGTTACTCTAGCACAGATACGCAGTATTTT
cdr3_aa: CATGGGSYSSTDTQYF

clone_size: -
j_call: TRBJ1-6
v_call: TRBV6-5
cdr3_length: 14
d_call: TRBD1
cdr3_nt: TGTGCCAGCAGCCCGGGACAGCATAATTCACCCCTCCACTTT
cdr3_aa: CASSPGQHNSPLHF

clone_size: -
j_call: TRBJ2-7
v_call: TRBV15
cdr3_length: 14
d_call: -
cdr3_nt: TGTGCCACGGGGGCGCGACGGGGATCCTACGAGCAGTACTTC
cdr3_aa: CATGARRGSYEQYF

clone_size: -
j_call: TRBJ2-5
v_call: TRBV7-2
cdr3_length: 15
d_call: TRBD1
cdr3_nt: TGTGCCAGCAGACTAGACAGGGGGGGTATGGAGACCCAGTACTTC
cdr3_aa: CASRLDRGGMETQYF

clone_size: -
j_call: TRBJ1-2
v_call: TRBV5-1
cdr3_length: 15
d_call: TRBD1
cdr3_nt: TGCGCCAGCAGCCCCGGGACAGGGGGCGACTATGGCTACACCTTC
cdr3_aa: CASSPGTGGDYGYTF

clone_size: -
j_call: TRBJ1-2
v_call: TRBV13
cdr3_length: 17
d_call: -
cdr3_nt: TGTGCCAGCAGCTTACGGCGGATGGGCACGACTAACTATGGCTACACCTTC
cdr3_aa: CASSLRRMGTTNYGYTF

clone_size: -
j_call: TRBJ1-5
v_call: TRBV7-8
cdr3_length: 13
d_call: -
cdr3_nt: TGTGCCAGCAGCTTGTTTAGCGATCAGCCCCAGCATTTT
cdr3_aa: CASSLFSDQPQHF

clone_size: -
j_call: TRBJ2-3
v_call: TRBV18
cdr3_length: 16
d_call: TRBD2
cdr3_nt: TGTGCCAGCTCACCGCGGGCTAGCGGGACGACAGATACGCAGTATTTT
cdr3_aa: CASSPRASGTTDTQYF

clone_size: -
j_call: TRBJ1-1
v_call: TRBV5-6
cdr3_length: 15
d_call: -
cdr3_nt: TGTGCCAGCAGCCCTGGACTGAATGGGGACACTGAAGCTTTCTTT
cdr3_aa: CASSPGLNGDTEAFF

clone_size: -
j_call: TRBJ1-5
v_call: TRBV19
cdr3_length: 12
d_call: -
cdr3_nt: TGTGCCAGTAGTCCCAGCCGTCAGCCCCAGCATTTT
cdr3_aa: CASSPSRQPQHF

clone_size: -
j_call: TRBJ1-6
v_call: TRBV15
cdr3_length: 16
d_call: -
cdr3_nt: TGTGCCACCAGCAGAGATGCGGGCAGTTATAATTCACCCCTCCACTTT
cdr3_aa: CATSRDAGSYNSPLHF

clone_size: -
j_call: TRBJ1-5
v_call: TRBV19
cdr3_length: 14
d_call: -
cdr3_nt: TGTGCCAGTAGTATTCGGCCTGGGAATCAGCCCCAGCATTTT
cdr3_aa: CASSIRPGNQPQHF

clone_size: -
j_call: TRBJ2-1
v_call: TRBV28
cdr3_length: 13
d_call: -
cdr3_nt: TGTGCCAGCAGTTTGTCTATTTTCAATGAGCAGTTCTTC
cdr3_aa: CASSLSIFNEQFF

clone_size: once
j_call: TRBJ2-1
v_call: TRBV21-1
cdr3_length: 13
d_call: -
cdr3_nt: TGTGCCAGCAGCAAACTAAGAGCAAATGAGCAGTTCTTC
cdr3_aa: CASSKLRANEQFF

clone_size: -
j_call: TRBJ2-2
v_call: TRBV24-1
cdr3_length: 16
d_call: -
cdr3_nt: TGTGCCACCATGCCCAACCAATACTTGAACACCGGGGAGCTGTTTTTT
cdr3_aa: CATMPNQYLNTGELFF

clone_size: -
j_call: TRBJ1-1
v_call: TRBV18
cdr3_length: 12
d_call: -
cdr3_nt: TGTGCCAGCTCACGACAGAACACTGAAGCTTTCTTT
cdr3_aa: CASSRQNTEAFF

clone_size: -
j_call: TRBJ2-7
v_call: TRBV7-8
cdr3_length: 16
d_call: TRBD1
cdr3_nt: TGTGCCAGCAGCCAAAGCCCGACAGGGGTAGTTTTCGAGCAGTACTTC
cdr3_aa: CASSQSPTGVVFEQYF

clone_size: -
j_call: TRBJ1-1
v_call: TRBV5-1
cdr3_length: 13
d_call: -
cdr3_nt: TGCGCCAGCAGCGTGACAGGGAACACTGAAGCTTTCTTT
cdr3_aa: CASSVTGNTEAFF

clone_size: once
j_call: TRBJ2-1
v_call: TRBV4-3
cdr3_length: 14
d_call: -
cdr3_nt: TGCGCCAGCAGCCAAGAACTGGCCGACAATGAGCAGTTCTTC
cdr3_aa: CASSQELADNEQFF

clone_size: -
j_call: TRBJ1-6
v_call: TRBV21-1
cdr3_length: 15
d_call: -
cdr3_nt: TGTGCCAGCAGCAACGGAAGGGGGGCACGGTCACCCCTCCACTTT
cdr3_aa: CASSNGRGARSPLHF

clone_size: -
j_call: TRBJ1-1
v_call: TRBV3-1/TRBV3-2
cdr3_length: 13
d_call: -
cdr3_nt: TGTGCCAGCAGCCAAGAAAGGAGAACTGAAGCTTTCTTT
cdr3_aa: CASSQERRTEAFF

clone_size: once
j_call: TRBJ2-5
v_call: TRBV11-3
cdr3_length: 16
d_call: TRBD2
cdr3_nt: TGTGCCAGCAGCTTAGGCGCGGGAGGGCCGCAAGAGACCCAGTACTTC
cdr3_aa: CASSLGAGGPQETQYF

clone_size: -
j_call: TRBJ1-2
v_call: TRBV19
cdr3_length: 13
d_call: TRBD1
cdr3_nt: TGTGCCAGTAGGACGGGACAGGCTTATGGCTACACCTTC
cdr3_aa: CASRTGQAYGYTF

clone_size: -
j_call: TRBJ1-1
v_call: TRBV11-2
cdr3_length: 15
d_call: -
cdr3_nt: TGTGCCAGCAGCTTCGTGGGGCGGGTACTCGCTGAAGCTTTCTTT
cdr3_aa: CASSFVGRVLAEAFF

clone_size: -
j_call: TRBJ2-5
v_call: TRBV5-6
cdr3_length: 13
d_call: -
cdr3_nt: TGTGCCAGCAGCTTCGACTTCCAAGAGACCCAGTACTTC
cdr3_aa: CASSFDFQETQYF

clone_size: -
j_call: TRBJ2-1
v_call: TRBV19
cdr3_length: 12
d_call: -
cdr3_nt: TGTGCCAGTATGGGTGAATACAATGAGCAGTTCTTC
cdr3_aa: CASMGEYNEQFF

clone_size: -
j_call: TRBJ2-7
v_call: TRBV12-3/TRBV12-4
cdr3_length: 12
d_call: TRBD1
cdr3_nt: TGTGCCAGCAGACGACAGGGCTACGAGCAGTACTTC
cdr3_aa: CASRRQGYEQYF

clone_size: -
j_call: TRBJ1-5
v_call: TRBV18
cdr3_length: 15
d_call: -
cdr3_nt: TGTGCCAGCTCACCTTCCCAGAGGGGCAATCAGCCCCAGCATTTT
cdr3_aa: CASSPSQRGNQPQHF